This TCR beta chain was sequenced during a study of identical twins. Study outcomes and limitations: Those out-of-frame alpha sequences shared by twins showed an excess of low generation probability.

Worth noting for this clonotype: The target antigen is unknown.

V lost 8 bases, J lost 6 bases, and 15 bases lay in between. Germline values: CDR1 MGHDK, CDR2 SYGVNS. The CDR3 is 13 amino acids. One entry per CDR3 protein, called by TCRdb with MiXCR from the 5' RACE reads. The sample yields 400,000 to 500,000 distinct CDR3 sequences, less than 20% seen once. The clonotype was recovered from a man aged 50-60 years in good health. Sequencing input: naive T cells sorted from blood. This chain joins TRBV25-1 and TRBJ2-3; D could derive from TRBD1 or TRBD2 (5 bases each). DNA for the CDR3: TGTGCCAGCGGGCTCCGGGGCCATGATACGCAGTATTTT. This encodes CASGLRGHDTQYF.